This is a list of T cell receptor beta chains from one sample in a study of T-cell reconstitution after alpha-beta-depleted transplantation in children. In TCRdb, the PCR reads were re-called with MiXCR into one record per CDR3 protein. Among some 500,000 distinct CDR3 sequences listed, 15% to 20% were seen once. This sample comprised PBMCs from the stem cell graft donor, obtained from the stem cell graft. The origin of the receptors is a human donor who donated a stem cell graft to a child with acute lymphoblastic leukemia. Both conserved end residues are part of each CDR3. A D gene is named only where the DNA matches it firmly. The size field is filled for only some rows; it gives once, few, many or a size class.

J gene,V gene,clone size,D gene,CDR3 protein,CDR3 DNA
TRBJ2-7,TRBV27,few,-,CASSPRLEATYEQYF,TGTGCCAGCAGTCCGCGACTAGAAGCCACTTACGAGCAGTACTTC
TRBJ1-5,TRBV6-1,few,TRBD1,CASRPDRVLNQPQHF,TGTGCCAGCAGACCGGACAGGGTCCTTAATCAGCCCCAGCATTTT
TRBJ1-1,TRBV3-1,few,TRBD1,CASSRTGGVGEAFF,TGTGCCAGCAGCCGGACAGGGGGCGTCGGTGAAGCTTTCTTT
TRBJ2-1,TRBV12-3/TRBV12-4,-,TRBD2,CASSRGLAIYNEQFF,TGTGCCAGCAGTCGGGGACTAGCGATATACAATGAGCAGTTCTTC
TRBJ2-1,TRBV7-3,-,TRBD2,CASSFSERDRQFF,TGTGCCAGCAGCTTCTCTGAGCGGGATCGGCAGTTCTTC
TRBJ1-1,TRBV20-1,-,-,CSVREGARNTEAFF,TGCAGTGTCAGGGAAGGGGCACGGAACACTGAAGCTTTCTTT
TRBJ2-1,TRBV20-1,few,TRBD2,CSPHHYGTRGPNEQFF,TGCAGTCCTCACCATTACGGGACTAGAGGCCCCAATGAGCAGTTCTTC
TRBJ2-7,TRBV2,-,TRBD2,CASSALRGTSGNYEQYF,TGTGCCAGCAGTGCCCTCAGGGGGACTAGCGGGAACTACGAGCAGTACTTC
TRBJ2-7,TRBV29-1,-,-,CSAGDSTYEQYF,TGCAGCGCCGGAGACAGCACCTACGAGCAGTACTTC
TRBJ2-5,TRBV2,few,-,CASRSSGWETQYF,TGTGCCAGCAGGTCCTCCGGTTGGGAGACCCAGTACTTC
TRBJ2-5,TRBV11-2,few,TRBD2,CASSAGALRETQYF,TGTGCCAGCTCCGCGGGAGCTCTTAGAGAGACCCAGTACTTC
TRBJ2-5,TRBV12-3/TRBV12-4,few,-,CASSNGTAPTGGQYF,TGTGCCAGCAGTAACGGGACCGCCCCAACCGGAGGCCAGTACTTC
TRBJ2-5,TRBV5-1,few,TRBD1,CASSPGQTKGETQYF,TGCGCCAGCAGCCCGGGACAGACGAAGGGAGAGACCCAGTACTTC
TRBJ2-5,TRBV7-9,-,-,CASSLLTAWSETQYF,TGTGCCAGCAGCTTACTGACAGCCTGGTCGGAGACCCAGTACTTC
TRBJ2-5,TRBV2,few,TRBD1,CASSAPGTGNNWVQETQYF,TGTGCCAGCAGTGCTCCCGGGACAGGGAATAACTGGGTACAAGAGACCCAGTACTTC
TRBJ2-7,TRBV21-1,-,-,CASRPRQAGGWEQYF,TGTGCCAGCAGGCCCCGGCAGGCGGGAGGTTGGGAGCAGTACTTC
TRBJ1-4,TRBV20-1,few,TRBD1,CSARLTGGEVEKLFF,TGCAGTGCTAGGTTGACAGGGGGTGAAGTTGAAAAACTGTTTTTT
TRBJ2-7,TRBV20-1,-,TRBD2,CSAIETSGRGEQYF,TGCAGTGCTATTGAGACTAGCGGGAGGGGGGAGCAGTACTTC
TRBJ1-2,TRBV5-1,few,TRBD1,CASSSRDRVHYGYTF,TGCGCCAGCAGTTCGCGGGACAGGGTCCACTATGGCTACACCTTC
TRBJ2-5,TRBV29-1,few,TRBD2,CSVCPPTGGLGLETQYF,TGCAGCGTTTGCCCACCGACGGGAGGGCTCGGCCTGGAGACCCAGTACTTC
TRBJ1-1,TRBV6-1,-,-,CALDRGRELGGTEAFF,TGTGCCCTAGACCGAGGGAGAGAGCTGGGGGGCACTGAAGCTTTCTTT
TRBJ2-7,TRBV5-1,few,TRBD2,CASSFETSGTPEQYF,TGCGCCAGCAGCTTTGAGACTAGCGGGACACCAGAGCAGTACTTC
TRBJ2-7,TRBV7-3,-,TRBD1,CASRAGQGAFPLSF,TGTGCCAGCAGGGCGGGACAGGGGGCTTTTCCCCTTTCCTTC
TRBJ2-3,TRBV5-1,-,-,CASSPWDRRSTTDTQYF,TGCGCCAGCAGCCCCTGGGACCGCCGCTCAACCACAGATACGCAGTATTTT
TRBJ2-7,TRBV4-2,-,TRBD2,CASSQDTASAGGYEQYF,TGTGCCAGCAGCCAAGATACCGCCTCGGCGGGAGGCTACGAGCAGTACTTC
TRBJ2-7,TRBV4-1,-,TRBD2,CASSQPGLAAYEQYF,TGCGCCAGCAGTCAACCGGGACTAGCGGCCTACGAGCAGTACTTC
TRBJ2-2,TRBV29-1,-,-,CSVEIPRSTGELFF,TGCAGCGTTGAAATCCCCCGAAGCACCGGGGAGCTGTTTTTT
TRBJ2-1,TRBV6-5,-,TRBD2,CASSYNAGAYNEQFF,TGTGCCAGCAGTTACAACGCGGGGGCCTACAATGAGCAGTTCTTC
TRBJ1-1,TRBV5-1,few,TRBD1,CASSPGQAGPVTEAFF,TGCGCCAGCAGCCCGGGACAGGCGGGACCTGTAACTGAAGCTTTCTTT
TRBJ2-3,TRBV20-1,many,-,CSAGRYTDTQYF,TGCAGTGCCGGTCGATACACAGATACGCAGTATTTT
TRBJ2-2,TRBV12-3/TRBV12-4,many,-,CASRSQRSNTGELFF,TGTGCCAGCAGGTCTCAGCGGTCGAACACCGGGGAGCTGTTTTTT
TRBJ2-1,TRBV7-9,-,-,CASGFRGETDEQFF,TGTGCCAGCGGGTTTAGGGGTGAAACCGATGAGCAGTTCTTC
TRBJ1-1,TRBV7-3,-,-,CASSSVPDAEAFF,TGTGCCAGCAGCTCCGTACCGGATGCTGAAGCTTTCTTT
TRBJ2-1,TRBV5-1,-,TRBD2,CASSLSWTSGSSNEQFF,TGCGCCAGCAGCTTGTCTTGGACTAGCGGGAGTTCCAATGAGCAGTTCTTC
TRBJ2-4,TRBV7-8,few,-,CASSLAPGGGLQNIQYF,TGTGCCAGCAGCTTAGCTCCCGGCGGAGGGCTCCAAAACATTCAGTACTTC
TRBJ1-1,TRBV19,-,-,CASASHRGNTEAFF,TGTGCCAGTGCCTCTCATAGAGGAAACACTGAAGCTTTCTTT
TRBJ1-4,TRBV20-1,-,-,CSARSDPNSEKLFF,TGCAGTGCTAGATCAGACCCCAATAGTGAAAAACTGTTTTTT
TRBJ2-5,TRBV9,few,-,CASSVAQRIEETQYF,TGTGCCAGCAGCGTAGCGCAGCGGATAGAAGAGACCCAGTACTTC
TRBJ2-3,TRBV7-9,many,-,CASSPYPGDTQYF,TGTGCCAGCAGCCCTTACCCCGGGGATACGCAGTATTTT
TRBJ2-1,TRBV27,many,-,CASTLTGESYNEQFF,TGTGCCAGCACCCTGACAGGAGAGTCCTACAATGAGCAGTTCTTC
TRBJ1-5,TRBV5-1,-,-,CASSSDSDQPQHF,TGCGCCAGCAGCTCTGACAGCGATCAGCCCCAGCATTTT
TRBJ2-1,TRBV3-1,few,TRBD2,CASSPPGQLAGGDEQFF,TGTGCCAGCAGCCCCCCGGGGCAACTAGCGGGAGGGGATGAGCAGTTCTTC
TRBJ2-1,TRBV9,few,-,CASSGLPSYNEQFF,TGTGCCAGCAGCGGACTCCCCTCCTACAATGAGCAGTTCTTC
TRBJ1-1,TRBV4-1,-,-,CASSHEYRGTNTEAFF,TGCGCCAGCAGCCATGAATATCGGGGAACGAACACTGAAGCTTTCTTT
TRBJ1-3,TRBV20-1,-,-,CSARSRARNTIYF,TGCAGTGCTAGGTCCAGGGCGAGAAACACCATATATTTT
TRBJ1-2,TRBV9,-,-,CASSHREGYTF,TGTGCCAGCAGCCACAGGGAGGGCTACACCTTC
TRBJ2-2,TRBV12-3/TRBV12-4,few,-,CASSLALETGELFF,TGTGCCAGCAGTTTAGCGTTGGAGACCGGGGAGCTGTTTTTT
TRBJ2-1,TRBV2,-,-,CASSANWNNEQFF,TGTGCCAGCAGTGCCAACTGGAACAATGAGCAGTTCTTC
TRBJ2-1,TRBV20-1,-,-,CSARVLGNEQFF,TGCAGTGCTAGAGTACTGGGAAATGAGCAGTTCTTC
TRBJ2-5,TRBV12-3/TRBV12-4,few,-,CASSLTGSGTQYF,TGTGCCAGCAGTCTTACAGGCTCAGGGACCCAGTACTTC
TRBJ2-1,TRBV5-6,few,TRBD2,CASSLELAGANNEQFF,TGTGCCAGCAGCTTGGAACTAGCGGGAGCAAACAATGAGCAGTTCTTC
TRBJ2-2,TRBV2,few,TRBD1,CASNLQGANTGELFF,TGTGCCAGCAACCTACAGGGGGCGAACACCGGGGAGCTGTTTTTT
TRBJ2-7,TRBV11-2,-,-,CASSLTGTDYEQYF,TGTGCCAGCAGCTTAACCGGGACGGATTACGAGCAGTACTTC
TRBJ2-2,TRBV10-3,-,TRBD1,CANSGTGDTGELFF,TGTGCCAACTCCGGGACAGGGGACACCGGGGAGCTGTTTTTT
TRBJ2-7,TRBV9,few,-,CASSADSPDEQYF,TGTGCCAGCAGCGCTGACAGTCCCGACGAGCAGTACTTC
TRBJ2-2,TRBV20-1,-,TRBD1,CSANRGPAGELFF,TGCAGTGCTAACAGGGGACCGGCCGGGGAGCTGTTTTTT
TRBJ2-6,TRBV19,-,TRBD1,CASTTGSNVLTF,TGTGCCAGTACGACAGGGTCCAACGTCCTGACTTTC
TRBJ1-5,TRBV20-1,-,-,CSVTSFSGVGQPQHF,TGCAGTGTAACGTCCTTTTCAGGGGTAGGGCAGCCCCAGCATTTT
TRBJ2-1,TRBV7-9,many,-,CASSLAGDSRGNEQFF,TGTGCCAGCAGCTTAGCTGGGGATTCCAGGGGAAATGAGCAGTTCTTC
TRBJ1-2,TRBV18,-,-,CASSPGTVRGYTF,TGTGCCAGCTCACCGGGAACAGTAAGAGGCTACACCTTC